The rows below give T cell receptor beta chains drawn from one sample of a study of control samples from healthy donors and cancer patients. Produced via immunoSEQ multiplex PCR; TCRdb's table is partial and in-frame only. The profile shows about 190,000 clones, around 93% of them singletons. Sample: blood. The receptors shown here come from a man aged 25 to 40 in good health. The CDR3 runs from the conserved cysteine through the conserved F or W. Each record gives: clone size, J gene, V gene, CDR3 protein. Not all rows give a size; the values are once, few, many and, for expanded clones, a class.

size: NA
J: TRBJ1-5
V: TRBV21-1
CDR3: CASSKGKDQPQHF

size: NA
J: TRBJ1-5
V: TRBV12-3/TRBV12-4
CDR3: CASSPGTNQPQHF

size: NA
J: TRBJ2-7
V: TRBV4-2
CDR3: CASSLQGTGGFYEQYF

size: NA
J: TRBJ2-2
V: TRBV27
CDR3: CASSSRTDGTGELFF

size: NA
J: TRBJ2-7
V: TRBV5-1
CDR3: CAPLWWHWASYEQYF

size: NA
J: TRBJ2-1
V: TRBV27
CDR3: CASSPRQGKDEQFF

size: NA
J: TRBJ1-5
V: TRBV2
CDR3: CASSQGSNQPQHF

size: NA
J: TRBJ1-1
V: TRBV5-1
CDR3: CASSRSLAAAEAFF

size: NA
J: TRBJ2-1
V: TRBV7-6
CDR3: CASSSLAGSYNEQFF

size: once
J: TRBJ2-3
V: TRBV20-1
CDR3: CSASSTSGAFVDTQYF

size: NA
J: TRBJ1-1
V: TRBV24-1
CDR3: CATSEPPLRGLDNTEAFF

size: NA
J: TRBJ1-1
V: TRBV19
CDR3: CASSITAHSDTEAFF

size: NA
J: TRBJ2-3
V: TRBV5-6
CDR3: CASSSMNGDTQYF

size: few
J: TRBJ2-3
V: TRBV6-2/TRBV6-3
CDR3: CASSLPPLAGGPDTQYF

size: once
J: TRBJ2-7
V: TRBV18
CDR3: CASSPGGVGSYEQYF

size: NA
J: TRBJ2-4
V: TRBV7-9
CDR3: CASSLFGTGKNIQYF

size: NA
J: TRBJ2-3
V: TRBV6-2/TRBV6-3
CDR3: CASSYGTGSDTQYF

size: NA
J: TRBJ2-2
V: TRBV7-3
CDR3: CASTGGEGQDTGELFF

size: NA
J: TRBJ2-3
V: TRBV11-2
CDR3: CASSYHRGSTDTQYF

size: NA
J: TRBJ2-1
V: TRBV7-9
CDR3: CASSLRGGDNEQFF

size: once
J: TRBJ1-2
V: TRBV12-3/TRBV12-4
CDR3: CASSFRGYGYTF

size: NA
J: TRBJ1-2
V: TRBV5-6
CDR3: CASSPLGGVAYGYTF

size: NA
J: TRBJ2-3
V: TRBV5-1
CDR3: CASSLEAGLGTDTQYF

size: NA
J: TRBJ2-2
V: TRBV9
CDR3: CASSVETSAGELFF

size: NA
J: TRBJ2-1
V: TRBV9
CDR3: CASSVVSAGGPGEQFF

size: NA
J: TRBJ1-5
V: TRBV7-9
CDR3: CASSFPLTIEYSNQPQHF

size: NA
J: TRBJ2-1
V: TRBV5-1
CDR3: CASSLLLAGGLQGEQFF

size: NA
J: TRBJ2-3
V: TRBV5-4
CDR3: CASSFWGPTDTQYF

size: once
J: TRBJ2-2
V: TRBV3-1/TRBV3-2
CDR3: CASSQTSGGNGELFF

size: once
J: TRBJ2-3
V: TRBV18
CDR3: CASSRTSGTSTDTQYF

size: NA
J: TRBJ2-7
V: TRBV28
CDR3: CASTSTYEQYF

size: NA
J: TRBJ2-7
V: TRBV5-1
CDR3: CASSLDTGGIYEQYF

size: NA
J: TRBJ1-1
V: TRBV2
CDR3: CASMESRVTTEAFF

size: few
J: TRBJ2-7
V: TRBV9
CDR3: CASSAGLTSYEQYF

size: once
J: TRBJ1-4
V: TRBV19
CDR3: CASTRQGNEKLFF

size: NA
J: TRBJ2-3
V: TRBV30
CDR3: CAWTSRRGSGVMDTQYF

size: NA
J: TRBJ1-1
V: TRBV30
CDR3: CAWSPGRLNTEAFF

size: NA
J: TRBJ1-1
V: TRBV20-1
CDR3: CSAQADTEAFF

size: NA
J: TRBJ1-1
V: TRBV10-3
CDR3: CAISETALNTEAFF

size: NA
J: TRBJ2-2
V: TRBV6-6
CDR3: CASSYGRWDTGELFF

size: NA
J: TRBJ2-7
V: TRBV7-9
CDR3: CASSFNMARAENYEQYF

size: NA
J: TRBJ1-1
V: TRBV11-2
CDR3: CASSPDLNTEAFF

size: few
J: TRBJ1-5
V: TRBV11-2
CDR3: CASSTGNVNQPQHF

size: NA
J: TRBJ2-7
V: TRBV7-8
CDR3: CASSSRTATYEQYF

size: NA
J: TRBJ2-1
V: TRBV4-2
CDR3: CASSHARSSYNEQFF

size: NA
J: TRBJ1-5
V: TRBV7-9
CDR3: CASSVWDQPQHF

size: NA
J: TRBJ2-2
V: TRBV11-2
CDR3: CASSPVRGRGTGELFF

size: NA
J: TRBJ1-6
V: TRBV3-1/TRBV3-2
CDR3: CASSPAAYNSPLHF

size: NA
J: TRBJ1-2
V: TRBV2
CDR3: CASSLSGGSYGYTF

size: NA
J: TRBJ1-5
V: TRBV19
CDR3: CASSIVRYSNQPQHF

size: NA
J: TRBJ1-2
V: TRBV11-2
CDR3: CASSLAGQGGSYTF